This TCR beta chain was obtained from a study of monozygotic twins with inflammatory bowel disease. Nested PCRs of roughly 15 and 9 cycles, two in total, were run on TCRalpha and TCRbeta cDNA. TCRdb reworked the 5' RACE reads into one entry per CDR3 protein, no DNA. The sample has under 200,000 distinct CDR3 sequences, and its top ten clones hold 2.8%. CDR3 length: 20 residues. CDR1 and CDR2 from the germline V gene are LNHNV and YYDKDF (reference sequence). This clonotype originated in a human donor with ulcerative colitis or Crohn's disease, or a healthy co-twin of an affected twin (not recorded which). The sample taken for sequencing was blood. The chain is built from TRBV15 and TRBJ2-1; TCRdb lists TRBD2, though no DNA is available to test this call. CDR3 sequence reads: CATSRDRVIASGSTYNEQFF.